This T cell receptor (beta chain) came from a study of T cell responses to AZD1222 COVID-19 vaccine. Findings of the study overall: The breadth and depth of Spike-specific TCRs increased once two AZD1222 doses had been given. Donors skewed white British and female; clonal diversity was possibly underestimated. The repertoires were collected only after the peak T cell response.

The repertoire was sequenced with immunoSEQ multiplex PCR; TCRdb's copy has only in-frame clones and lacks some. The sample holds approximately 100,000 clones, about 86% seen once. After removal of 0 bases from V and 5 bases from J, the junction contained 8 bases not matched to a gene. CDR1 and CDR2 (germline): SGHTA, FQGTGA. The CDR3 is 17 amino acids. This clone was counted once. Its antigen remains unidentified. The chain carries TRBV7-3 and TRBJ2-2; 8 bases align to TRBD2. The source is an adult in good health. The input for sequencing was peripheral blood, taken on day 0 of AZD1222 vaccination. CDR3 nucleotides: TGTGCCAGCAGCTTAACGACGGGAGGGCCGCGGACCGGGGAGCTGTTTTTT. Its protein is CASSLTTGGPRTGELFF.